This passage covers 7 T cell receptor beta chains from one sample sequenced in a study of CXCR3-negative and CXCR3-positive naive CD8 T cells. Study-wide results and caveats: Comparison of naive cells showed more hydrophobic TRB CDR3s in CXCR3-positive than in CXCR3-negative naive cells.

No antigen is known for these receptors. The TRB cDNA libraries were prepared by 5' RACE with UMI labels. TCRdb reprocessed the 5' RACE reads; each CDR3 protein has one entry and no DNA is given. The specimen's table records 150,000 or so distinct CDR3 sequences. Source material: naive CXCR3+ CD8+ T cells from blood. The sample's subset: CD45RO-CCR7+CD27+CD95- naive CD8+ T cells expressing CXCR3 (TNR3+). The receptors come from a human donor in good health. Some clones in this sample may be carry-over from other donors' samples.

This rearrangement joins TRBV6-6 to TRBJ2-2. Germline values: CDR1 MNHNY, CDR2 SVGAGI (reference sequence). The length of the CDR3 is 16 residues. The CDR3 here is CASSYHTDWNTGELFF.

The chain couples TRBV3-1 to TRBJ2-1; TCRdb's D call of TRBD2 is untestable without DNA. In germline, CDR1 is LGHDT, CDR2 YNNKEL (reference sequence). The CDR3 runs 13 residues. The CDR3 is CATEGLAYGEQFF.

The CDR3 region is CASSAGGEQYF. The gene calls are TRBV19 and TRBJ2-7; with no DNA, the TCRdb D assignment of TRBD1 cannot be verified. This CDR3 region has 11 residues. Germline loops: CDR1 LNHDA, CDR2 SQIVND (reference sequence).

The rearrangement uses TRBV29-1 and TRBJ2-3; the D gene TCRdb calls, TRBD1, cannot be checked with no DNA. Germline V gene data show CDR1 as SQVTM and CDR2 as ANQGSEA. The CDR3 totals 15 residues. The CDR3 region is CSVEGGKVLADTQYF.

CDR3 loop: CASSASYEQYF. This chain uses TRBV7-9 with TRBJ2-7. Germline V CDR1 and CDR2: SEHNR, FQNEAQ (reference sequence). This CDR3 region has 11 residues.

This chain joins TRBV7-6 and TRBJ2-7. This CDR3 has 12 residues. CDR1 SGHVS and CDR2 FNYEAQ come from the germline V gene. This chain's CDR3 is CASSLPLREQYF.

This chain connects TRBV12-3 or TRBV12-4 to TRBJ1-4. This CDR3 region has 15 residues. CDR3 protein: CASRSDLLRREKLFF.